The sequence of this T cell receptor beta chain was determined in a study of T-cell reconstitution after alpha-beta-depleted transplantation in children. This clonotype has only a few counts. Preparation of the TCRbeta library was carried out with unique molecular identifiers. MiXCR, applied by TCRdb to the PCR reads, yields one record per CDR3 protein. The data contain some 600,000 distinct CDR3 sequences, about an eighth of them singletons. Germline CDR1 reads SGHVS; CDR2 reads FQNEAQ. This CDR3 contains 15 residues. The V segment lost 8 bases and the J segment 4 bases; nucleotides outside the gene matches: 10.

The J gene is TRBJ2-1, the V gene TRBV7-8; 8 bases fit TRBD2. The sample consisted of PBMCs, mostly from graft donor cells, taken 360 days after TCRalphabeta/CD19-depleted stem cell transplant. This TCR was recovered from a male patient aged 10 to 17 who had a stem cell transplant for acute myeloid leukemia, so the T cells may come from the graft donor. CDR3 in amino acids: CASGSAGDLYNEQFF. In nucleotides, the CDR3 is TGTGCCAGCGGCTCAGCGGGAGATTTGTACAATGAGCAGTTCTTC.